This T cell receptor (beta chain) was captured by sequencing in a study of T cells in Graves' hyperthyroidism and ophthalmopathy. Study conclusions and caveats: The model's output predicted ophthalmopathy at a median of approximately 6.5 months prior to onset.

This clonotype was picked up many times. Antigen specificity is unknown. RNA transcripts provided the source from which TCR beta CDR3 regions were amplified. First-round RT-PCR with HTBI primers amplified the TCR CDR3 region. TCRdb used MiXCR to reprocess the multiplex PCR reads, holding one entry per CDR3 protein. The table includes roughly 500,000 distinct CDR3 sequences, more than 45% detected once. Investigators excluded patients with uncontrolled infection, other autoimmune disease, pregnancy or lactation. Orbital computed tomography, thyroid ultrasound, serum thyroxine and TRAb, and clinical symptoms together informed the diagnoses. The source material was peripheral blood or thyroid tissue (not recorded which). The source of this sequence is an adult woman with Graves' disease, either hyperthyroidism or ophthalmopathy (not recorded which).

The CDR3 DNA reads TGTGCCAGCAGCCCCCAGCGGGGAATGAACACTGAAGCTTTCTTT. Translation: CASSPQRGMNTEAFF. The chain links TRBV7-2 to TRBJ1-1; D is uncertain. Germline V CDR1 and CDR2: SGHTA, FQGNSA. Trimming removed 5 bases at V and 0 bases at J, with 13 bases between. The CDR3 is 15 amino acids.